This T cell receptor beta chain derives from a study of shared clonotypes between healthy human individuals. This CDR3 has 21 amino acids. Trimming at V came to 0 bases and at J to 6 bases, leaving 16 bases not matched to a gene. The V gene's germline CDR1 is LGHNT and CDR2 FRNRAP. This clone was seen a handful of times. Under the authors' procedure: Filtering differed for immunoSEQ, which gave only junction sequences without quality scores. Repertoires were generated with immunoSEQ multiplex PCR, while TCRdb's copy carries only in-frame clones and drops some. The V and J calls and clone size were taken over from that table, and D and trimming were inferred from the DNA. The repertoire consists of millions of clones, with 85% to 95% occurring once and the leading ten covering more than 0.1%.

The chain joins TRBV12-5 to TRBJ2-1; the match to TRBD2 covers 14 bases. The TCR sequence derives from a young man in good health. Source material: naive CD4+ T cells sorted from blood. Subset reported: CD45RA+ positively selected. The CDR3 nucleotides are TGTGCTAGTGGTTTGGTTCTCCCGGGACTAGCGGGAGCGTGGGCTCTCAATGAGCAGTTCTTC. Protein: CASGLVLPGLAGAWALNEQFF.